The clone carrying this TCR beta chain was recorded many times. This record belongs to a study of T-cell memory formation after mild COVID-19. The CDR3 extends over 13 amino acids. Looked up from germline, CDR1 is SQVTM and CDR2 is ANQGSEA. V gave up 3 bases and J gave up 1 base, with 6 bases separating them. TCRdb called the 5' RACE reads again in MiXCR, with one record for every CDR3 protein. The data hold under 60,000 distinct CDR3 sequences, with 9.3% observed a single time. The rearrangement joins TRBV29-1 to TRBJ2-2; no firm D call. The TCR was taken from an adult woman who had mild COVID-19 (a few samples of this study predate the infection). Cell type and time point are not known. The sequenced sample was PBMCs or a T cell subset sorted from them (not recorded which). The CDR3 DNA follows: TGCAGCGTTGACACCGGGAACACCGGGGAGCTGTTTTTT. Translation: CSVDTGNTGELFF.